This is a list of T cell receptor beta chains from one sample in a study of T cell responses to AZD1222 COVID-19 vaccine. This table comes from immunoSEQ multiplex PCR, and its TCRdb copy is limited to in-frame clones, with some not included. The table shows fewer than 150,000 clones, with about nine tenths occurring only once. The sequenced sample was peripheral blood, obtained on day 0 of AZD1222 vaccination. These receptors all come from an adult in good health. Both conserved end residues are part of each CDR3. D genes are given only for firm matches. The size entry is marked missing in some rows and otherwise reads once, few, many or a size class.

D gene	V gene	clone size	J gene	CDR3 protein	CDR3 DNA
TRBD1	TRBV5-1	NA	TRBJ2-1	CASSPEGQSYNEQFF	TGCGCCAGCAGCCCTGAGGGACAGAGTTACAATGAGCAGTTCTTC
NA	TRBV4-3	once	TRBJ1-4	CASSQEGGHANEKLFF	TGCGCCAGCAGCCAAGAAGGAGGACACGCCAATGAAAAACTGTTTTTT
TRBD1	TRBV15	NA	TRBJ2-3	CATSTRTGSTDTQYF	TGTGCCACCAGCACTAGGACAGGAAGCACAGATACGCAGTATTTT
NA	TRBV4-1	NA	TRBJ1-4	CASSQEGGGVFEKLFF	TGCGCCTCTTCCCAAGAAGGGGGGGGCGTATTTGAAAAACTGTTTTTT
NA	TRBV19	NA	TRBJ1-5	CASSMAFSYNQPQHF	TGTGCCAGTAGTATGGCGTTCTCCTACAATCAGCCCCAGCATTTT
TRBD2	TRBV4-1	NA	TRBJ2-7	CASGTSVEQYF	TGCGCCAGCGGGACTAGCGTCGAGCAGTACTTC
NA	TRBV14	few	TRBJ1-2	CASSQVVVATGGYTF	TGTGCCAGCAGCCAAGTAGTGGTCGCCACGGGCGGCTACACCTTC
TRBD2	TRBV6-5	NA	TRBJ2-7	CASSFRTSGREAEQYF	TGTGCCAGCAGTTTTCGGACTAGCGGGAGGGAGGCCGAGCAGTACTTC
NA	TRBV6-6	NA	TRBJ2-5	CASSYGSEETQYF	TGTGCCAGCAGTTACGGTAGCGAAGAGACCCAGTACTTC
NA	TRBV6-4	few	TRBJ2-3	CASSDSPQGADTQYF	TGTGCCAGCAGTGACTCCCCCCAGGGCGCAGATACGCAGTATTTT
NA	TRBV30	NA	TRBJ2-7	CAGRGSSFSYEQYF	TGTGCCGGAAGAGGGTCGTCCTTCTCCTACGAGCAGTACTTC
NA	TRBV6-5	NA	TRBJ1-5	CAVLRAIGGQPQHF	TGTGCCGTACTCAGGGCTATCGGGGGTCAGCCCCAGCATTTT
NA	TRBV20-1	NA	TRBJ1-1	CSASWGLNTEAFF	TGCAGTGCTAGTTGGGGACTGAACACTGAAGCTTTCTTT
NA	TRBV7-2	NA	TRBJ2-5	CASSPGGIGGETQYF	TGTGCCAGCAGCCCCGGAGGCATCGGGGGAGAGACCCAGTACTTC
NA	TRBV3-1/TRBV3-2	once	TRBJ2-7	CASSQVGSLSYEQYF	TGTGCCAGCAGCCAAGTGGGCAGTCTCTCCTACGAGCAGTACTTC
NA	TRBV10-1	NA	TRBJ2-2	CASSGQENTGELFF	TGCGCCAGCAGTGGGCAGGAGAACACCGGGGAGCTGTTTTTT
NA	TRBV5-1	NA	TRBJ1-2	CASSLTGYDYGYTF	TGCGCCAGCAGCTTGACAGGGTACGACTATGGCTACACCTTC
NA	TRBV5-4	NA	TRBJ2-5	CASSLEDETQYF	TGTGCCAGCAGCTTGGAGGACGAGACCCAGTACTTC
NA	TRBV6-6	NA	TRBJ1-1	CASSYRGSDTEAFF	TGTGCCAGCAGTTACAGGGGTTCGGACACTGAAGCTTTCTTT
NA	TRBV9	NA	TRBJ2-1	CASSVDNEQFF	TGTGCCAGCAGCGTAGACAATGAGCAGTTCTTC
NA	TRBV29-1	NA	TRBJ2-2	CSVDQENTGELFF	TGCAGCGTTGACCAGGAGAACACCGGGGAGCTGTTTTTT
NA	TRBV7-9	NA	TRBJ1-1	CASRKRSEAFF	TGTGCCAGCAGAAAGAGGTCTGAAGCTTTCTTT
NA	TRBV12-3/TRBV12-4	once	TRBJ2-1	CASNEWGNEQFF	TGTGCCAGTAATGAGTGGGGCAATGAGCAGTTCTTC
TRBD2	TRBV4-1	NA	TRBJ2-1	CASSQEEGGPRNEQFF	TGCGCCAGCAGCCAAGAAGAGGGAGGGCCGCGAAATGAGCAGTTCTTC
TRBD1	TRBV4-1	NA	TRBJ1-5	CASSPETGNQPQHF	TGCGCCAGCAGCCCCGAGACAGGGAATCAGCCCCAGCATTTT
NA	TRBV6-5	NA	TRBJ2-5	CASNFGEAQYF	TGTGCCAGCAATTTCGGGGAGGCCCAGTACTTC
NA	TRBV3-1/TRBV3-2	NA	TRBJ2-2	CASSQDLAGELFF	TGTGCCAGCAGCCAAGACCTGGCCGGGGAGCTGTTTTTT
NA	TRBV11-3	NA	TRBJ2-7	CASGDLGHPSYEQYF	TGTGCCAGCGGGGATTTAGGACACCCCTCCTACGAGCAGTACTTC
NA	TRBV19	NA	TRBJ1-1	CASSISRARRAEAFF	TGTGCCAGTAGTATTTCCCGAGCAAGGAGAGCTGAAGCTTTCTTT